This is a list of T cell receptor beta chains from one sample in a study of OX40 agonist ivuxolimab in advanced cancers. TCRdb keeps only in-frame clones here, not all; method: immunoSEQ multiplex PCR. Of tens of thousands of clones detected, about 84% appear once; the ten largest clones hold 3.5% to 4%. The sample consisted of CD4+ or CD8+ T cells sorted from blood, taken in a trial of the OX40 agonist ivuxolimab. Receptors were obtained from an adult with an advanced solid tumor such as melanoma, head and neck, liver or kidney cancer. The CDR3 runs from the conserved cysteine through the conserved F or W. A D gene is named only where the DNA matches it firmly. The size of a clone is reported for some rows only, either as once, few or many, or as a class for expanded clones.

V	size	D	J	DNA	CDR3
TRBV6-1	-	-	TRBJ1-4	TGTGCCAGCAGTGAATATGGTTATAGAGGCAGGGCTAATGAAAAACTGTTTTTT	CASSEYGYRGRANEKLFF
TRBV19	-	TRBD2	TRBJ2-1	TGTGCCAGTAGTATGGGGCGGGGGTTTGATGAGCAGTTCTTC	CASSMGRGFDEQFF
TRBV27	-	-	TRBJ2-3	TGTGCCAGCAGTTTAAGGCCGGACGGGGATACGCAGTATTTT	CASSLRPDGDTQYF
TRBV18	-	-	TRBJ2-7	TGTGCCAGCTCACCCTGGGAGACCTACGAGCAGTACTTC	CASSPWETYEQYF
TRBV28	-	-	TRBJ1-2	TGTGCCAGCAGTTTATGGGACATCAACTATGGCTACACCTTC	CASSLWDINYGYTF
TRBV7-2	few	TRBD1	TRBJ1-1	TGTGCCAGCAGCCCACGTTCCCGGACAGGGAACACTGAAGCTTTCTTT	CASSPRSRTGNTEAFF
TRBV4-2	-	-	TRBJ2-5	TGTGCCAGCAGCCAAGAAGTCCCGGGGGTGAGGGAGACCCAGTACTTC	CASSQEVPGVRETQYF
TRBV6-5	few	-	TRBJ2-5	TGTGCCAGCACCCACACGGGGGATATGGGGAAGACCCAGTACTTC	CASTHTGDMGKTQYF
TRBV29-1	-	-	TRBJ2-7	TGCAGCGTTAGTCTGGCGTACGAGCAGTACTTC	CSVSLAYEQYF
TRBV30	-	-	TRBJ2-3	TGTGCCTGGAGCGGACACTACACAGATACGCAGTATTTT	CAWSGHYTDTQYF
TRBV5-6	few	-	TRBJ2-3	TGTGCCAGCAGCTTAGGATTCACAGATACGCAGTATTTT	CASSLGFTDTQYF
TRBV28	-	TRBD2	TRBJ2-7	TGTGCCAGCAGTTTAGTTTCTAGCGGGGGCTACGAGCAGTACTTC	CASSLVSSGGYEQYF
TRBV21-1	-	-	TRBJ2-2	TGTGCCAGCAGCAAAGGGATCCTGTACTCCACCGGGGAGCTGTTTTTT	CASSKGILYSTGELFF
TRBV5-1	-	-	TRBJ1-3	TGCGCCAGCAGCTCTACGGGGGAAAACACCATATATTTT	CASSSTGENTIYF
TRBV5-1	-	-	TRBJ2-3	TGCGCCAGCAGCTTGTCAGTTGGGGGGGCCAGGCTAAACACAGATACGCAGTATTTT	CASSLSVGGARLNTDTQYF
TRBV7-2	few	TRBD1	TRBJ1-2	TGTGCCAGCAGCCCCCGGACAGGAACCAACTATGGCTACACCTTC	CASSPRTGTNYGYTF
TRBV28	-	-	TRBJ2-5	TGTGCCAGCAGTTTCCAGATACAAGAGACCCAGTACTTC	CASSFQIQETQYF
TRBV6-5	-	-	TRBJ1-2	TGTGCCAGCAGTTACGGGGGGTACGGCTATGGCTACACCTTC	CASSYGGYGYGYTF
TRBV5-1	-	-	TRBJ2-7	TGCGCCAGCAGCTACAATCACGGGGGCTACGAGCAGTACTTC	CASSYNHGGYEQYF
TRBV7-2	-	-	TRBJ2-5	TGTGCCAGCAGAGCAGGACAGACCCCGGCCCAGTACTTC	CASRAGQTPAQYF
TRBV9	-	-	TRBJ1-1	TGTGCCAGCAGCGTGGGACCGACGAACACTGAAGCTTTCTTT	CASSVGPTNTEAFF